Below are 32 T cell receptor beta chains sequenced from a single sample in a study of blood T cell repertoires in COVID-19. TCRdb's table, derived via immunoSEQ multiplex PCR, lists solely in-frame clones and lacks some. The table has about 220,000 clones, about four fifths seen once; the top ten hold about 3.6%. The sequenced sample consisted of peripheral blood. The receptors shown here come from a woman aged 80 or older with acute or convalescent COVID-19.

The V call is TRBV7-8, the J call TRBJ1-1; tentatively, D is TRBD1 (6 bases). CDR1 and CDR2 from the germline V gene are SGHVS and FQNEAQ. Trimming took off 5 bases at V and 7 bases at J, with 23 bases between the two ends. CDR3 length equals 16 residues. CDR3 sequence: CASSLLLGTGRGEAFF. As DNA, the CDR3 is TGTGCCAGCAGCCTACTTTTAGGAACAGGGAGGGGTGAAGCTTTCTTT.

As DNA, the CDR3 is TGTGCCAGCAGCCAAGGGGCAGGGGGGAGTAATTCACCCCTCCACTTT. This translates into CASSQGAGGSNSPLHF. V gene TRBV3-1 (or the pseudogene TRBV3-2) combines with J gene TRBJ1-6; 7 bases fit TRBD1. The CDR3 runs to 16 residues. Germline CDR1 LGHDT, CDR2 YNNKEL (reference sequence). J was trimmed by 6 bases and V by 1 base; bases with no gene match: 6.

In nucleotides, the CDR3 is TGTGCCAGTAGCCGAATTGCGTCCGACTACGAGCAGTACTTC. It codes for CASSRIASDYEQYF. V gene TRBV19 combines with J gene TRBJ2-7; D gene uncertain. The CDR3 length is 14 residues. The germline gives CDR1 LNHDA, CDR2 SQIVND (reference sequence). The V gene lost 6 bases and the J gene lost 3 bases, with 15 bases spanning the gap.

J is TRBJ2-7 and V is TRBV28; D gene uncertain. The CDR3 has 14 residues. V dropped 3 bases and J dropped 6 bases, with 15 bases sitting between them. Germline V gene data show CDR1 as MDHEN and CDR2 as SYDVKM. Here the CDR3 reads CASSFLSFRFEQYF. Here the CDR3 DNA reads TGTGCCAGCAGTTTCCTATCATTCCGGTTCGAGCAGTACTTC.

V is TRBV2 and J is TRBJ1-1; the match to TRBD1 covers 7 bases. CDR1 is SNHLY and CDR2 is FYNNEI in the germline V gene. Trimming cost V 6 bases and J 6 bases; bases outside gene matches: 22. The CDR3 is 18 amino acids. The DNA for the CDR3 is TGTGCCAGCAGCCCAAGGGCAGGGGGATCCTTCAGGGGCCCTGAAGCTTTCTTT. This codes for CASSPRAGGSFRGPEAFF.

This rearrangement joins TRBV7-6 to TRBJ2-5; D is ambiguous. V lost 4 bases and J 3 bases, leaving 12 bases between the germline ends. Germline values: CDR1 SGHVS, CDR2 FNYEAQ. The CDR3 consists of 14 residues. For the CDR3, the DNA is TGTGCCAGCAGCTCCCCGGAGAGCAAAGAGACCCAGTACTTC. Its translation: CASSSPESKETQYF.

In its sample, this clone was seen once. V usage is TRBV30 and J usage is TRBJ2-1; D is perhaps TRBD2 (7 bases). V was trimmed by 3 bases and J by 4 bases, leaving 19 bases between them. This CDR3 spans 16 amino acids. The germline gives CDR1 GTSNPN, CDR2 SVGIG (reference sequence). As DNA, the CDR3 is TGTGCCTGGAGCATAATTGGGGGGGCGGTATACAATGAGCAGTTCTTC. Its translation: CAWSIIGGAVYNEQFF.

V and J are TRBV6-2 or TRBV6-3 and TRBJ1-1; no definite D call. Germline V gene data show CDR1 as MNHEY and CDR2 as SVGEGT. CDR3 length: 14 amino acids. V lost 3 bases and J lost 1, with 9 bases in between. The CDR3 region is CASSYVQSNTEAFF. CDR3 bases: TGTGCCAGCAGTTATGTGCAGTCGAACACTGAAGCTTTCTTT.

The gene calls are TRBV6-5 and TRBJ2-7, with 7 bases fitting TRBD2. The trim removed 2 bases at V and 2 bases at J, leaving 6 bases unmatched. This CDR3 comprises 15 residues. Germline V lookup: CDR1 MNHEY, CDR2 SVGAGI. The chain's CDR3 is CASSYGGDRTYEQYF. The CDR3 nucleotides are TGTGCCAGCAGTTACGGGGGGGACCGGACCTACGAGCAGTACTTC.

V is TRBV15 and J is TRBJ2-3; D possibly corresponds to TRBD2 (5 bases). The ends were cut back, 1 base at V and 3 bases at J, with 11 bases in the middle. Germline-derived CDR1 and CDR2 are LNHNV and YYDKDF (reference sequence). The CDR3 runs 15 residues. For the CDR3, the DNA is TGTGCCACCAGCAGAGGGGATCTAGCAACAGATACGCAGTATTTT. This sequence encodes CATSRGDLATDTQYF. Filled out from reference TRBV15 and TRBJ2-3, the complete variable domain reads DAMVIQNPRYQVTQFGKPVTLSCSQTLNHNVMYWYQQKSSQAPKLLFHYYDKDFNNEADTPDNFQSRRPNTSFCFLDIRSPGLGDTAMYLCATSRGDLATDTQYFGPGTRLTVL.

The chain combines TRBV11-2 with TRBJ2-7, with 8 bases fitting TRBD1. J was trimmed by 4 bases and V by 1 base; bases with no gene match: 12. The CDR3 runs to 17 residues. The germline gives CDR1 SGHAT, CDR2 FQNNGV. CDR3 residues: CASSLARAGGVGYEQYF. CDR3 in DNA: TGTGCCAGCAGCTTAGCACGGGCAGGGGGCGTAGGATACGAGCAGTACTTC.

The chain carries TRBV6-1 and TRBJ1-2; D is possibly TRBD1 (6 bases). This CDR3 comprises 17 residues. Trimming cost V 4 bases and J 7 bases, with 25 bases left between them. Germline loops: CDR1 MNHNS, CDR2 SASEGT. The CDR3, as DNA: TGTGCCAGCAGTGGCTCTACATGGTTCAGGGGTGCGGGTGGCTACACCTTC. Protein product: CASSGSTWFRGAGGYTF.

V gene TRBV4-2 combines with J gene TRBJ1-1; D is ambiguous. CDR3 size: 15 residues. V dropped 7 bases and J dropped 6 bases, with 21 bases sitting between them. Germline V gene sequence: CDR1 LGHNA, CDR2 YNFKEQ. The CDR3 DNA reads TGTGCCAGCACCCCCGCGGGAGGTGGTCGCGCTGAAGCTTTCTTT. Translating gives CASTPAGGGRAEAFF.

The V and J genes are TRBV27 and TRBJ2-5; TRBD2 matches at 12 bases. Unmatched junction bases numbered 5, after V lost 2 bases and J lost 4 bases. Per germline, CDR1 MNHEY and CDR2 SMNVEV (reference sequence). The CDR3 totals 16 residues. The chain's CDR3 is CASSLRMTSGGETQYF. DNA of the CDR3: TGTGCCAGCAGTTTACGGATGACTAGCGGGGGAGAGACCCAGTACTTC.

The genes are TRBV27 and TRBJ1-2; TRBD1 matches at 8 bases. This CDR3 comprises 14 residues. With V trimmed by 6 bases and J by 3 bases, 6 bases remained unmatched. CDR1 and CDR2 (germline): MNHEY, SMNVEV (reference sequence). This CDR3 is CASSNNRGYYGYTF. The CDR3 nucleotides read TGTGCCAGCAGCAACAACAGGGGGTACTATGGCTACACCTTC.

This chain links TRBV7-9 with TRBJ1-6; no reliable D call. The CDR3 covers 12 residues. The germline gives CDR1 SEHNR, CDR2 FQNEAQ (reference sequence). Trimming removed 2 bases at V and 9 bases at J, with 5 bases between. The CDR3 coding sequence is TGTGCCAGCAGCTTACAGGTTTCACCCCTCCACTTT. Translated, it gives CASSLQVSPLHF.

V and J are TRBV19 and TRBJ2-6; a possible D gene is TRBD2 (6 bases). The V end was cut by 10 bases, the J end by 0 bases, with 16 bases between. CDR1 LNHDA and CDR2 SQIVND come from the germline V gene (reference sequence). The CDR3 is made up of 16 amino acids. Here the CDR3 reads CATWGENFSGANVLTF. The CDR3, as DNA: TGTGCCACCTGGGGGGAAAACTTCTCTGGGGCCAACGTCCTGACTTTC.

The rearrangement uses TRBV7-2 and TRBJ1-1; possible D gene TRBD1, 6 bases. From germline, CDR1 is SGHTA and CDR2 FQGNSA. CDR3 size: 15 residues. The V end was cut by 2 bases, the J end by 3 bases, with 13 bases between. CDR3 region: CASSLQIRQDTEAFF. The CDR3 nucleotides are TGTGCCAGCAGCTTACAAATTAGACAGGACACTGAAGCTTTCTTT.

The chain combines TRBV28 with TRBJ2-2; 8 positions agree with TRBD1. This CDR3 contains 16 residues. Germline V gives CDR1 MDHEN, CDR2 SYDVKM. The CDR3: CASRPLGQGDTGELFF. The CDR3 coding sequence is TGTGCGAGCCGTCCTCTCGGACAGGGAGACACCGGGGAGCTGTTTTTT.

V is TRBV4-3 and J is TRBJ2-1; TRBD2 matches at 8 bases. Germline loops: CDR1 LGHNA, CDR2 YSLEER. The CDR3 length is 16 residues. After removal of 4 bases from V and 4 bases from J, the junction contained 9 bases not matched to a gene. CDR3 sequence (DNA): TGCGCCAGCAGCCCCTCCCCAGCGGGAGCTTACAATGAGCAGTTCTTC. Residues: CASSPSPAGAYNEQFF.

The CDR3 is CASSQTGNNEKLFF. The DNA of the CDR3 is TGTGCCAGCAGCCAAACAGGGAATAATGAAAAACTGTTTTTT. This chain uses TRBV7-9 with TRBJ1-4; perhaps TRBD1 as D (6 bases). V was clipped by 5 bases and J by 4 bases, with 11 bases between them. The germline CDR1 and CDR2 sequences are SEHNR and FQNEAQ (reference sequence). This CDR3 is 14 amino acids long.

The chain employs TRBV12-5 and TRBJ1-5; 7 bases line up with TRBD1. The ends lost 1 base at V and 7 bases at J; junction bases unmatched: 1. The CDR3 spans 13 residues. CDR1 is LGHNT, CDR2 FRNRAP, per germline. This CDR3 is CASGLGQGQPQHF. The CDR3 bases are TGTGCTAGTGGTTTGGGACAGGGCCAGCCCCAGCATTTT.

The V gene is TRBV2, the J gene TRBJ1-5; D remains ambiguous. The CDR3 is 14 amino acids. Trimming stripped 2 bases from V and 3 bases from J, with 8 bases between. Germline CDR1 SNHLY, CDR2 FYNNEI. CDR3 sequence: CASSEWAANQPQHF. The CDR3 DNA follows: TGTGCCAGCAGTGAATGGGCAGCCAATCAGCCCCAGCATTTT.

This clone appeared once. DNA of the CDR3: TGTGCCAGTAGTATGTCACAGGGGCTAACTCAGCCCCAGCATTTT. Its translation is CASSMSQGLTQPQHF. The rearrangement links TRBV19 to TRBJ1-5; 7 nucleotides agree with TRBD1. V trimming: 3 bases; J trimming: 6 bases; junction bases outside the gene matches: 8. The CDR3 is made up of 15 amino acids. CDR1 LNHDA and CDR2 SQIVND come from the germline V gene (reference sequence).

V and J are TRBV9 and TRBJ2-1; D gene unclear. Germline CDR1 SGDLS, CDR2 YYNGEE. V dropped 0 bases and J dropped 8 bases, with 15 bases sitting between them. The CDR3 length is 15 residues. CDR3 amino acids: CASSVVAEFYYEQFF. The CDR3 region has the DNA TGTGCCAGCAGCGTAGTCGCTGAATTCTATTATGAGCAGTTCTTC.

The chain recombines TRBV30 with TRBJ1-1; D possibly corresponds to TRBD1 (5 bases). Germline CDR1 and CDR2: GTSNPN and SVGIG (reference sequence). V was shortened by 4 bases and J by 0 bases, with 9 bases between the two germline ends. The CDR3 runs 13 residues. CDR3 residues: CAWNRQLNTEAFF. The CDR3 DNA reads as TGTGCCTGGAATCGACAGTTGAACACTGAAGCTTTCTTT.

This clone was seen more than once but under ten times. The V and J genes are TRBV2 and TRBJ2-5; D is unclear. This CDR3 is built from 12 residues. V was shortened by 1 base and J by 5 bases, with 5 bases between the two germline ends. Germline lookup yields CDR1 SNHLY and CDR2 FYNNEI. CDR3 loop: CASSEVRETQYF. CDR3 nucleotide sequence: TGTGCCAGCAGTGAAGTCCGGGAGACCCAGTACTTC.

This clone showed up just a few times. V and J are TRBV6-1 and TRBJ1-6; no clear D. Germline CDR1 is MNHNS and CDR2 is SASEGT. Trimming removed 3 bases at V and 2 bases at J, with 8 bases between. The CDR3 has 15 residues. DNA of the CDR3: TGTGCCAGCAGTGAGGCAGGCGCCTATAATTCACCCCTCCACTTT. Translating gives CASSEAGAYNSPLHF.

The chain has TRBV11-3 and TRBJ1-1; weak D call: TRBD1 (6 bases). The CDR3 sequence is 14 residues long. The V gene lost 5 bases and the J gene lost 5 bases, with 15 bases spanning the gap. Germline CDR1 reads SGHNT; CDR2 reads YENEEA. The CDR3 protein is CASSLQGGVTEAFF. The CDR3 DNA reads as TGTGCCAGCAGCCTTCAAGGGGGGGTTACTGAAGCTTTCTTT.

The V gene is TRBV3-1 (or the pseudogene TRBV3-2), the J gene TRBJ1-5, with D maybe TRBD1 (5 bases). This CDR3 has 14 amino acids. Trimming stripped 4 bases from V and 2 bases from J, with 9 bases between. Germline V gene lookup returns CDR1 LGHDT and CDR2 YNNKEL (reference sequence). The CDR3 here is CASSPGGGNQPQHF. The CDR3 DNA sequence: TGTGCCAGCAGCCCTGGGGGGGGCAATCAGCCCCAGCATTTT.

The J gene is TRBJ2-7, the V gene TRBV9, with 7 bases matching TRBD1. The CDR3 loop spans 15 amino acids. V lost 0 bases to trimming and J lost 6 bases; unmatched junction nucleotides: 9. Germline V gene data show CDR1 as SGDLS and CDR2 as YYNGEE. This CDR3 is CASSVEGRGMGEQYF. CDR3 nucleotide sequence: TGTGCCAGCAGCGTAGAAGGCAGGGGGATGGGCGAGCAGTACTTC.

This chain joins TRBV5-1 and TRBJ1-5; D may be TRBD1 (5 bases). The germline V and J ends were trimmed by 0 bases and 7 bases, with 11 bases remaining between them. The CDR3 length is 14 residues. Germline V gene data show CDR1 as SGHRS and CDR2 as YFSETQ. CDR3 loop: CASSLEAGGQPQHF. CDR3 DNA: TGCGCCAGCAGCTTGGAGGCGGGGGGGCAGCCCCAGCATTTT.